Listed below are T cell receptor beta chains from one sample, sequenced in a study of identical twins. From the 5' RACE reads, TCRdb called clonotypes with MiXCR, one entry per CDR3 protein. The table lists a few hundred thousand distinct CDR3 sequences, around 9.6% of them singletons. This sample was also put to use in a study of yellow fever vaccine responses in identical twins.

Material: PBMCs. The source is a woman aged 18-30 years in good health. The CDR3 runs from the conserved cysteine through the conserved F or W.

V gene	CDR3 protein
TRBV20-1	CSAITNTGAYNEQFF
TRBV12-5	CASGLVLGSPNEQFF
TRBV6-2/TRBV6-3	CASSRNPISLETQYF
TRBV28	CASRAVGSGANVLTF
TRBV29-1	CSVDDPDRDPQETQYF
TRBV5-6	CASSLEGARVTGELFF
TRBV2	CASQAESVETQYF
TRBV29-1	CSVDWQSQETQYF
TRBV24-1	CATSDPSAGSTDTQYF
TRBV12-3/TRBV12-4	CASSPRTGEVGETQYF
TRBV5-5	CASSPAGIDTQYF
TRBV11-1	CASSLAGLDVDSYNEQFF
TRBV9	CASSVTGQGEQETQYF
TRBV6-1	CASSPQGRRDSPLHF
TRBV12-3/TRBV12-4	CASSLLRQVDEQFF
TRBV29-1	CSVADSMNTEAFF
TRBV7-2	CASSPQPLAMGYEQYF
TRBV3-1	CASSQDLPGLAGGLYEQYF
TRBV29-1	CSVAGNTGELFF
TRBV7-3	CASSLKGLAGGLLSEQFF
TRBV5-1	CASSPRGWGNIQYF
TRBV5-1	CASSLNSGRGTDTQYF
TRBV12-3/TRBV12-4	CASSEPGQGVYEQYF
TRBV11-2	CASSLSRGMNTEAFF
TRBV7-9	CASSLALAGRYTDTQYF
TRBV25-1	CASSELGYGYTF
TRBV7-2	CASSNNRGPWSDTQYF
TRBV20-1	CSAVPGGMNTEAFF
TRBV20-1	CSARETEGIYEQYF
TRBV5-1	CASSNTGTNTGELFF
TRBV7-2	CASSQGLASYEQFF
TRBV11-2	CASSSPDGSGRFYEQFF
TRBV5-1	CASSLSGNQETQYF
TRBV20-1	CSETEDRGFDEQFF
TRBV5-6	CASSQTWETYEQYF
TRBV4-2	CASSQPQLGNTEAFF
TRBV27	CASSLSGRSAGELFF
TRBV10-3	CAIRPSGTGDEQYF
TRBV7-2	CASSHWTEKNQETQYF
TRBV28	CASSLYSRGQFF
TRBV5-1	CASSLALGTVNTEAFF
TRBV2	CASSEFGGPYEQYF
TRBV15	CATRGDPRVEPTDTQYF
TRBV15	CATSRFGDRGTTEQYF
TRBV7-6	CASSQDSGNQPQHF
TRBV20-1	CSAGTGLF
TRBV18	CASSPSGGGRLNEQFF
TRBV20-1	CSARQTVGYTF
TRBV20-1	CSASGNPGGAGYEQYF
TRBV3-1	CASSPTDREETQYF
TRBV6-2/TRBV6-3	CASSYDPRTTSGRAREQFF
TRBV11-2	CASSGRGVRGTGELFF
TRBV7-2	CASSFRGYSEVTDTQYF
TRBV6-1	CASSAGRTRGEQYF
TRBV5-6	CASSLVGGTNGEQYF
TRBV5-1	CASSSRDRGKLTDTQYF
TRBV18	CASSVSLPTLDTQYF
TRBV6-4	CASSDSRASGSGTDTQYF
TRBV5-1	CASSLALAGNLQETQYF
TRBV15	CATSRGSNQPQHF